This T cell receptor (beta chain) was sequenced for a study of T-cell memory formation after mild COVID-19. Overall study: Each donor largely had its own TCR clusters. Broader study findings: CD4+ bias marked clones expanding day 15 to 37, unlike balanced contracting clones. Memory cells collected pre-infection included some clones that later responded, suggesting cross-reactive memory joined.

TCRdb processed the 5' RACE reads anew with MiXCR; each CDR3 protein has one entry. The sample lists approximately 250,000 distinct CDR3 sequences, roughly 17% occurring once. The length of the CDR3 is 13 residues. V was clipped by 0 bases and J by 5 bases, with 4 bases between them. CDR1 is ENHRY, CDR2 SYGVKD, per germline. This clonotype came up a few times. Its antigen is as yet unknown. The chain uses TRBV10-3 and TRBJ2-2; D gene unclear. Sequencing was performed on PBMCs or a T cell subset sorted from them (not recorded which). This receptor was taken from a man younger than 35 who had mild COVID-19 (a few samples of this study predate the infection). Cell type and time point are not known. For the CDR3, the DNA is TGTGCCATCAGTGAGTCCCAGACCGGGGAGCTGTTTTTT. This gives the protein CAISESQTGELFF.